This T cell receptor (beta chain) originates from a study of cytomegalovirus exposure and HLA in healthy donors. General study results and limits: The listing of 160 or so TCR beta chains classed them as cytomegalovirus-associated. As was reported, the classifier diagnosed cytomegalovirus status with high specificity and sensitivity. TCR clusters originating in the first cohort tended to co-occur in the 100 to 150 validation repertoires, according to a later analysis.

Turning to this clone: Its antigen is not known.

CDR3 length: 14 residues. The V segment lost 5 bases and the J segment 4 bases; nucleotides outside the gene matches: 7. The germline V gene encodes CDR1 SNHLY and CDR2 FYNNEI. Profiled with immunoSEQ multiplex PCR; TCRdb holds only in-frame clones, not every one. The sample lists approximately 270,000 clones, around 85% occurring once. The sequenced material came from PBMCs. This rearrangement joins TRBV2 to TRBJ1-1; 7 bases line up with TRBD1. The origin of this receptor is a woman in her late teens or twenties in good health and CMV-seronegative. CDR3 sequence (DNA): TGTGCCAGCAGTAGCGAGGGGGCGCCCACTGAAGCTTTCTTT. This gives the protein CASSSEGAPTEAFF.